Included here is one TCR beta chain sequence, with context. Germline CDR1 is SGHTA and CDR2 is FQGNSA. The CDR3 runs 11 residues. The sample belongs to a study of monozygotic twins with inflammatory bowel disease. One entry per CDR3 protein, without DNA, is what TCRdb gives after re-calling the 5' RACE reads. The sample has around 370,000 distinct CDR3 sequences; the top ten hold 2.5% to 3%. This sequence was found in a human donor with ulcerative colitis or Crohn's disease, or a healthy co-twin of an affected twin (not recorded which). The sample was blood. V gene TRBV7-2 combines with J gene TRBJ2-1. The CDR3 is CASKGFNEQFF.